A selection of T cell receptor beta chains follows, all from one sample in a study of blood T cell repertoires in COVID-19. Assay: immunoSEQ multiplex PCR; the TCRdb copy retains only in-frame clones and omits some. Among about 210,000 clones listed, 86% were seen once. The specimen sequenced was PBMCs or T cells enriched from blood (not recorded which). The receptor set was obtained from a woman aged 25-40 years who had been exposed to COVID-19. Each CDR3 is given without its conserved first and last residue. D genes are given only for firm matches. Not every row has a clone size; where given, it reads once, few, many or a size class.

-,-,12,TRBJ2-2,TRBV5-1,ASSPGGNTGELF
-,-,13,TRBJ1-5,TRBV19,ASRQTGASNQPQH
-,-,19,TRBJ1-6,TRBV4-2,ASSQEEGGRGGWGYNSPLH
TRBD1,-,12,TRBJ1-2,TRBV19,ASSSRQGVRGYT
-,-,13,TRBJ1-4,TRBV4-1,ASSQDEGFNEKLF
-,-,12,TRBJ1-2,TRBV29-1,SAYLTGTVYGYT
-,-,11,TRBJ1-2,TRBV10-2,ASSVGGPYGYT
-,-,11,TRBJ1-2,TRBV19,ASSIGATDGYT
-,-,15,TRBJ1-5,TRBV5-6,ASIHPEQGPSNQPQH
TRBD2,-,14,TRBJ2-5,TRBV6-1,ASSEAGLAGVETQY
-,-,9,TRBJ1-2,TRBV11-2,ASSSSRGYT
TRBD1,-,13,TRBJ2-7,TRBV2,ASSGGTGFSSEQY
TRBD1,-,13,TRBJ1-1,TRBV19,ASSIAGQGASEAF
TRBD1,-,11,TRBJ1-2,TRBV29-1,SVVMTGRHGYT
-,-,11,TRBJ2-4,TRBV10-2,ASSTTRPDIQY
-,many,14,TRBJ2-7,TRBV7-8,ASSPRVGQGKYEQY
TRBD1,-,13,TRBJ1-1,TRBV28,ASKRTGVSNTEAF
-,-,11,TRBJ1-4,TRBV18,ASSPRLNEKLF
-,-,12,TRBJ1-2,TRBV2,ASSDQGRGYGYT
-,-,13,TRBJ2-3,TRBV6-4,ASSDSGTVTDTQY
-,-,13,TRBJ1-6,TRBV27,ASRSWGNEGSPLH
-,-,10,TRBJ1-6,TRBV3-1/TRBV3-2,ASSQPYSPLH
-,-,12,TRBJ2-1,TRBV6-1,ASSEMVEINEQF
-,-,11,TRBJ2-1,TRBV2,ASSKTVYNEQF
TRBD1,-,13,TRBJ1-3,TRBV5-6,ASKSEGALGNTIY
-,-,15,TRBJ1-2,TRBV4-1,ASSQNVQANGGYGYT
-,-,12,TRBJ2-7,TRBV15,ATSRTGGTYEQY
-,-,15,TRBJ2-7,TRBV18,ASSQLGGISQVYEQY
TRBD1,-,14,TRBJ2-3,TRBV4-2,ASSQRTGIGTDTQY
-,-,9,TRBJ2-5,TRBV12-3/TRBV12-4,ASSSRVTQY
-,-,13,TRBJ1-3,TRBV30,AWTTDSNFGNTIY
TRBD2,-,15,TRBJ2-1,TRBV7-2,ASSLRLAGGRNNEQF
-,-,10,TRBJ1-1,TRBV2,ASMRGNTEAF
-,-,14,TRBJ2-1,TRBV5-5,ASSLDPGVSYNEQF
TRBD1,-,17,TRBJ2-6,TRBV5-1,ASSLVWTGAGSGANVLT
TRBD1,-,13,TRBJ1-6,TRBV7-9,ASSLADRDNSPLH
TRBD1,-,11,TRBJ1-1,TRBV29-1,SVGQGLNTEAF
-,-,11,TRBJ1-5,TRBV30,AWSDSYNQPQH
TRBD1,-,14,TRBJ1-2,TRBV7-2,ASSYRTGRAADGYT
TRBD1,-,12,TRBJ2-7,TRBV3-1/TRBV3-2,ASSPGTGPDEQY